The 4 T cell receptor beta chains below all came from one sample that was sequenced in a study of blood T cell repertoires in COVID-19. Sequencing used immunoSEQ multiplex PCR; TCRdb keeps in-frame clones, though not all of them. Among hundreds of thousands of clones listed, 65% to 85% were seen once. The sequencing input was peripheral blood. The receptor set was obtained from a woman in her twenties or thirties with COVID-19, enrolled during active disease.

This clone occurred many times. The chain combines TRBV5-4 with TRBJ1-5; TRBD1 is a possible D gene (6 bases). The CDR3 sequence is 16 residues long. CDR1 SGHNT and CDR2 YYREEE come from the germline V gene (reference sequence). V was clipped by 0 bases and J by 2 bases, with 12 bases between them. This CDR3 is CASSLGGGNGNQPQHF. In nucleotides, the CDR3 is TGTGCCAGCAGCTTGGGAGGGGGAAATGGCAATCAGCCCCAGCATTTT.

This clone was detected only a few times. The rearrangement joins TRBV10-3 to TRBJ2-5; D perhaps matches TRBD2 (5 bases). This CDR3 spans 11 amino acids. Deletions cut 4 bases from V and 5 bases from J, with 5 bases between. Germline V gene data show CDR1 as ENHRY and CDR2 as SYGVKD. This CDR3 reads CAISGGETQYF. For the CDR3, the DNA is TGTGCCATCAGTGGAGGGGAGACCCAGTACTTC.

The chain carries TRBV2 and TRBJ2-4, with TRBD2 matching over 8 bases. The CDR3 has 16 residues. Germline loops: CDR1 SNHLY, CDR2 FYNNEI. Losses at the gene ends were 6 bases for V and 0 bases for J; bases not matched to a gene: 7. The CDR3 region has the DNA TGTGCCAGCAGCGCTACTAGCGGACTAGCCAAAAACATTCAGTACTTC. Its translation is CASSATSGLAKNIQYF.

This clone was picked up a small number of times. The rearrangement uses TRBV27 and TRBJ2-7; TRBD1 matches at 7 bases. The V gene's germline CDR1 is MNHEY and CDR2 SMNVEV (reference sequence). The CDR3 loop spans 14 amino acids. The V segment lost 5 bases and the J segment 4 bases; nucleotides outside the gene matches: 8. The CDR3 sequence is CASSRPGQTYEQYF. CDR3 nucleotide sequence: TGTGCCAGCAGTCGACCGGGACAGACGTACGAGCAGTACTTC.